This entry describes one TCR beta chain. What it recognizes is unknown. The data were taken from a study of vaccination and CD4 T cells after COVID-19. Study-wide findings and caveats: With convalescent patients, a median around 85% of reactive clones emerged solely after vaccination.

J gave up 6 bases and V 6 bases, and 5 bases lay outside the gene matches. There are 15 residues in the CDR3. Germline lookup yields CDR1 ENHRY and CDR2 SYGVKD. Cultured CD4+ T cell DNA underwent sequencing with the Oncomine TCR Beta short-read assay. TCRdb re-called the PCR reads with MiXCR, one entry per CDR3 protein. Of approximately 16,000 distinct CDR3 sequences detected, roughly 36% appear once; the ten largest clones hold more than 20%. Stated treatment: roughly 11-day PBMC culture with coronavirus spike peptide pools or control peptides (ViraFEST assay). In the ViraFEST assay, peptide-pool expansion preceded TCR sequencing of expanded clonotypes.

Source: CD4+ T cells from blood, cultured in vitro, taken before SARS-CoV-2 vaccination. The rearrangement joins TRBV10-3 to TRBJ2-3, with 14 bases lining up with TRBD2. The clonotype was recovered from a human donor who received a COVID-19 vaccine. As DNA, the CDR3 is TGTGCCATCAGAGGACTAGCGGGGGGAGGCGATACGCAGTATTTT. Its protein is CAIRGLAGGGDTQYF.